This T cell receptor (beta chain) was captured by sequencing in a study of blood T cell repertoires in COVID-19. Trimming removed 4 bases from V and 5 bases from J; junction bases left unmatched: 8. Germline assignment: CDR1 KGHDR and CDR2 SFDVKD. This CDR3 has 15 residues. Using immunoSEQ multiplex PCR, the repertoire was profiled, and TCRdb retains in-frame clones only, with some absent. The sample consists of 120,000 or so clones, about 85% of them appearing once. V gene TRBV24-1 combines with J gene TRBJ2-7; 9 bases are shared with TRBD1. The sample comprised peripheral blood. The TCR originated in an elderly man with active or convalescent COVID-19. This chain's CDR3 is CATSDTGQGNHEQYF. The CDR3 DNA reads TGTGCCACCAGTGACACTGGACAGGGGAACCACGAGCAGTACTTC.